This entry lists 19 T cell receptor beta chains sequenced from one sample in a study of OX40 agonist ivuxolimab in advanced cancers. The assay was immunoSEQ multiplex PCR, and TCRdb's table has in-frame clones only and misses some. This sample has about 34,000 clones, with 81% found just once. The sample here was CD4+ or CD8+ T cells sorted from blood, taken in a trial of the OX40 agonist ivuxolimab. The receptor set was obtained from an adult with an advanced solid tumor such as melanoma, head and neck, liver or kidney cancer.

The rearrangement links TRBV4-2 to TRBJ1-5, with no clear D. Trimming removed 0 bases at V and 7 bases at J, with 13 bases between. CDR1 is LGHNA and CDR2 is YNFKEQ in the germline V gene. CDR3 length equals 15 residues. The chain's CDR3 is CASSQEYAEEQPQHF. The CDR3, as DNA: TGTGCCAGCAGCCAAGAGTATGCGGAGGAGCAGCCCCAGCATTTT.

This clone has a handful of counts. The rearrangement links TRBV7-3 to TRBJ2-5; D is unclear. CDR3 length: 15 amino acids. Germline V lookup: CDR1 SGHTA, CDR2 FQGTGA. Trimming cost V 5 bases and J 4 bases, with 17 bases left between them. The DNA for the CDR3 is TGTGCCAGCAGCACATCCTCTAGGGTCGGAGAGACCCAGTACTTC. Translating gives CASSTSSRVGETQYF.

The J gene is TRBJ1-1, the V gene TRBV7-3, with TRBD1 matching 12 bases. This CDR3 contains 18 residues. J was trimmed by 4 bases and V by 5 bases; bases with no gene match: 14. Germline lookup yields CDR1 SGHTA and CDR2 FQGTGA. CDR3 amino acids: CASSLPGQGAPESTEAFF. The CDR3 DNA reads as TGTGCCAGCAGCCTGCCGGGACAGGGGGCGCCTGAGAGCACTGAAGCTTTCTTT.

This clone is medium-sized in the sample. V is TRBV7-9 and J is TRBJ1-2; 10 bases line up with TRBD1. CDR1 is SEHNR, CDR2 FQNEAQ, per germline (reference sequence). With V trimmed by 5 bases and J by 8 bases, 14 bases remained unmatched. The CDR3 loop spans 16 amino acids. The CDR3 DNA follows: TGTGCCAGCAGCCATTACCGGGACAGGGGCCTCGGGGGCTACACCTTC. Translating it yields CASSHYRDRGLGGYTF. The variable domain in full, with the rest retrieved from reference TRBV7-9 and TRBJ1-2, is DTGVSQNPRHKITKRGQNVTFRCDPISEHNRLYWYRQTLGQGPEFLTYFQNEAQLEKSRLLSDRFSAERPKGSFSTLEIQRTEQGDSAMYLCASSHYRDRGLGGYTFGSGTRLTVV.

Note on this clone: The sample carries other DNA sequences with the same CDR3. V gene TRBV5-1 combines with J gene TRBJ2-7; D is uncertain. The germline V and J ends were trimmed by 5 bases and 0 bases, with 12 bases remaining between them. The germline V gene has CDR1 SGHRS and CDR2 YFSETQ. This CDR3 has 14 residues. The CDR3 here is CASSLGPSSYEQYF. The CDR3 DNA reads TGCGCCAGCAGTTTAGGGCCAAGCTCCTACGAGCAGTACTTC.

The chain is built from TRBV6-1 and TRBJ1-4; possibly TRBD1 for D (5 bases). Germline loops: CDR1 MNHNS, CDR2 SASEGT. The V and J ends lost 7 bases and 8 bases respectively, with 14 bases between them. CDR3 length: 13 amino acids. CDR3 sequence (DNA): TGTGCCAGCACCAGGGTAACACAGGAAAAACTGTTTTTT. Its translation is CASTRVTQEKLFF.

For the CDR3, the DNA is TGTGCCAGCAGCTTGGGACGGACGAACACCGGGGAGCTGTTTTTT. Its protein is CASSLGRTNTGELFF. The rearrangement uses TRBV5-4 and TRBJ2-2; D remains unclear. V was cut by 0 bases and J by 0 bases, with 6 bases left in between. The CDR3 is 15 residues long. Germline values: CDR1 SGHNT, CDR2 YYREEE (reference sequence).

The V and J genes are TRBV4-3 and TRBJ2-1, with 9 bases that match TRBD2. The CDR3 loop spans 17 amino acids. CDR1 and CDR2 from the germline V gene are LGHNA and YSLEER. V lost 1 base to trimming and J lost 4 bases; unmatched junction nucleotides: 8. The CDR3 nucleotides are TGCGCCAGCAGCCAAGTAATGGGCGGGGGGGAATACAATGAGCAGTTCTTC. It codes for CASSQVMGGGEYNEQFF.

This sequence joins TRBV2 and TRBJ1-3; D ambiguous. This CDR3 has 14 amino acids. Between the trimmed V and J ends, which lost 4 bases and 0 bases, there was a span of 7 bases. Germline CDR1 is SNHLY and CDR2 is FYNNEI. The CDR3 DNA is TGTGCCAGCAGTGTCCCCAGCTCTGGAAACACCATATATTTT. Translation gives CASSVPSSGNTIYF.

The chain is built from TRBV19 and TRBJ1-2; TRBD1 matches 9 bases. Looked up from germline, CDR1 is LNHDA and CDR2 is SQIVND (reference sequence). This CDR3 is 15 amino acids long. V lost 0 bases to trimming and J lost 4 bases; unmatched junction nucleotides: 3. The CDR3 DNA follows: TGTGCCAGTAGTATAGATTGGACAGGGGCCTATGGCTACACCTTC. The encoded protein is CASSIDWTGAYGYTF.

This clone was recorded once. The conserved closing phenylalanine or tryptophan is absent in this CDR3, likely reflecting a read error. No DNA is shown, since the ends of the CDR3 on it are uncertain; the CDR3 is the one TCRdb lists. This chain uses TRBV12-5 with TRBJ1-1. Germline assignment: CDR1 LGHNT and CDR2 FRNRAP. The CDR3 is made up of 12 amino acids, end residues included. This CDR3 reads CASGLVQGFSFL.

The CDR3 is CASKAGTGQTQYF. CDR3 in DNA: TGTGCCAGCAAAGCCGGGACAGGGCAGACCCAGTACTTC. The chain is built from TRBV6-6 and TRBJ2-5, with 9 bases that match TRBD1. This CDR3 is built from 13 residues. V trimming: 7 bases; J trimming: 6 bases; junction bases outside the gene matches: 6. Germline CDR1 is MNHNY and CDR2 is SVGAGI (reference sequence).

The chain is built from TRBV19 and TRBJ2-7; TRBD1 is a possible D gene (5 bases). Trimming took off 4 bases at V and 6 bases at J, with 19 bases between the two ends. CDR1 LNHDA and CDR2 SQIVND come from the germline V gene (reference sequence). CDR3 length: 15 amino acids. The CDR3 sequence: CASSRGGQASGEQYF. For the CDR3, the DNA is TGTGCCAGTAGTAGGGGCGGCCAGGCCTCTGGCGAGCAGTACTTC.

The rearrangement joins TRBV11-2 to TRBJ1-1; 7 bases align to TRBD1. CDR1 is SGHAT and CDR2 is FQNNGV in the germline V gene. The CDR3 has 15 amino acids. V shed 2 bases, J shed 2 bases, and the junction held 5 bases outside the gene matches. Here the CDR3 reads CASSLTGQANTEAFF. The CDR3 nucleotides are TGTGCCAGCAGCTTAACCGGACAGGCAAACACTGAAGCTTTCTTT.

This chain links TRBV4-2 with TRBJ2-5, with TRBD1 identical over 8 bases. The CDR3 contains 17 residues. The V and J ends lost 0 bases and 3 bases, in that order; junction bases with no gene match: 9. Per the germline V gene, CDR1 is LGHNA and CDR2 is YNFKEQ. This chain's CDR3 is CASSQEGGRTGKETQYF. The CDR3 nucleotides read TGTGCCAGCAGCCAAGAAGGGGGGAGGACAGGGAAAGAGACCCAGTACTTC.

This clone was observed a single time. V gene TRBV7-8 combines with J gene TRBJ2-1; TRBD1 aligns across 8 bases. The CDR3 consists of 16 residues. Germline V CDR1 and CDR2: SGHVS, FQNEAQ. V trimming: 4 bases; J trimming: 7 bases; junction bases outside the gene matches: 12. CDR3 residues: CASSYLLTGVTNEQFF. In DNA form, the CDR3 reads TGTGCCAGCAGCTATCTCTTGACAGGGGTTACTAATGAGCAGTTCTTC.

This clone came up a few times. The genes are TRBV5-1 and TRBJ2-5, with D perhaps TRBD1 (5 bases). Germline loops: CDR1 SGHRS, CDR2 YFSETQ. The V end was cut by 0 bases, the J end by 3 bases, with 9 bases between. The CDR3 covers 14 residues. This CDR3 reads CASSLVGAEETQYF. CDR3 DNA sequence: TGCGCCAGCAGCTTGGTTGGGGCGGAAGAGACCCAGTACTTC.

The chain links TRBV10-3 to TRBJ1-1, with D perhaps matching TRBD1 (5 bases). CDR1 ENHRY and CDR2 SYGVKD come from the germline V gene. There are 14 residues in the CDR3. V lost 10 bases to trimming and J lost 1 base, with 16 bases between them. This CDR3 reads CATEGILGNTEAFF. In DNA form, the CDR3 reads TGTGCCACCGAGGGGATATTAGGGAACACTGAAGCTTTCTTT.

This chain connects TRBV18 to TRBJ2-7; D is undetermined. V gave up 3 bases and J gave up 6 bases, with 6 bases separating them. This CDR3 is 11 amino acids long. The germline CDR1 and CDR2 sequences are KGHSH and LQKENI. This CDR3 is CASSPSSEQYF. CDR3 in DNA: TGTGCCAGCTCACCCAGTAGCGAGCAGTACTTC.